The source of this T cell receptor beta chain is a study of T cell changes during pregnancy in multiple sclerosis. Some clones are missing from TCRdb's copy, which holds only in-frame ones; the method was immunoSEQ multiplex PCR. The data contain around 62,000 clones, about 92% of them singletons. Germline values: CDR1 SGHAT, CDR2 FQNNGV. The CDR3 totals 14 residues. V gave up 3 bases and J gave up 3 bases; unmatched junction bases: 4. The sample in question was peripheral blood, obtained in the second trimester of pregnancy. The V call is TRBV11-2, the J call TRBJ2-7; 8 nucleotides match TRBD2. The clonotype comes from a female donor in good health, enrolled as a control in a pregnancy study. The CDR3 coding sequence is TGTGCCAGCAGCTTGGAAAGCGGGGGCTACGAGCAGTACTTC. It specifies CASSLESGGYEQYF.